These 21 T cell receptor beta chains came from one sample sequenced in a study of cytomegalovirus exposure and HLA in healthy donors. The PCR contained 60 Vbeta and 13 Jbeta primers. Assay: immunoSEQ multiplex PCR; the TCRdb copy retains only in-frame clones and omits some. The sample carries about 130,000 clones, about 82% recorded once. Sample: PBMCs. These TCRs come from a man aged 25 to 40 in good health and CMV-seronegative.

CDR3 nucleotides: TGTGCCAGCAGTCTCCTAGGCCCGAACACCGGGGAGCTGTTTTTT. This encodes CASSLLGPNTGELFF. The chain uses TRBV6-5 and TRBJ2-2; D unresolved. CDR3 length: 15 residues. Deletions cut 5 bases from V and 0 bases from J, with 10 bases between. Germline CDR1 reads MNHEY; CDR2 reads SVGAGI.

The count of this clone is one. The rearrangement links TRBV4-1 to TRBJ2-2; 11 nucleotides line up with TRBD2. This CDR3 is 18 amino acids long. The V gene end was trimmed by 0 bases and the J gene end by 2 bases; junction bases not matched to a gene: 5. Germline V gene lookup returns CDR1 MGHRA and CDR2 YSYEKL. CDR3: CASSQEPSGGPNTGELFF. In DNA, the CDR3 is TGCGCCAGCAGCCAAGAACCTAGCGGGGGGCCTAACACCGGGGAGCTGTTTTTT.

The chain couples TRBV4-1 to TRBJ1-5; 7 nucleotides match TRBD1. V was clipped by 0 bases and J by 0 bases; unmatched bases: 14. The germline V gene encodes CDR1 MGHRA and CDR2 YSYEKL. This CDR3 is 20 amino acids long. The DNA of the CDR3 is TGCGCCAGCAGCCAAGATCGAGTACAGGGGATCGTCTATAGCAATCAGCCCCAGCATTTT. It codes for CASSQDRVQGIVYSNQPQHF.

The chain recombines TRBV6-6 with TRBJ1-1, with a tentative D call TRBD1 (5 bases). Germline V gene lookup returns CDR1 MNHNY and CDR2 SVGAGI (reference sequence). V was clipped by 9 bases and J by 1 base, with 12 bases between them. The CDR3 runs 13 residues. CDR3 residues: CASTHGGNTEAFF. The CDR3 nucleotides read TGTGCCAGTACACACGGGGGGAACACTGAAGCTTTCTTT.

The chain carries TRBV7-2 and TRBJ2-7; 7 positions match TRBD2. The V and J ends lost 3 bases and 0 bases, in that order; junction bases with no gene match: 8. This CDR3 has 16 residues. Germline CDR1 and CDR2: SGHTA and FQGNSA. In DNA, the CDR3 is TGTGCCAGCAGCTTGTTGGGCGGGAGAATCTCCTACGAGCAGTACTTC. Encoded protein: CASSLLGGRISYEQYF.

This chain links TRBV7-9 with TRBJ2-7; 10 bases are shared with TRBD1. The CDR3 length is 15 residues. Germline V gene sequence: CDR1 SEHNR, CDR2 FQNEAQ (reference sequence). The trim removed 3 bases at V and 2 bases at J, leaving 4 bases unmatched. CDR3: CASSLGDRGAYEQYF. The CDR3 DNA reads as TGTGCCAGCAGCTTGGGGGACAGGGGTGCCTACGAGCAGTACTTC. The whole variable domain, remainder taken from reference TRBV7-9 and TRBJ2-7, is DTGVSQNPRHKITKRGQNVTFRCDPISEHNRLYWYRQTLGQGPEFLTYFQNEAQLEKSRLLSDRFSAERPKGSFSTLEIQRTEQGDSAMYLCASSLGDRGAYEQYFGPGTRLTVT.

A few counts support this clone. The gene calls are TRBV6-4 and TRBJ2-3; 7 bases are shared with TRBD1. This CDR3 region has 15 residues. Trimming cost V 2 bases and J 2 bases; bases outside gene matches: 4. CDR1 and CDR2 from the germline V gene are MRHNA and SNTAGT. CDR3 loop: CASSDEGGSTDTQYF. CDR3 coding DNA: TGTGCCAGCAGTGACGAAGGGGGCTCCACAGATACGCAGTATTTT.

CDR3 loop: CAWSVKRDYQETQYF. CDR3 DNA sequence: TGTGCCTGGAGTGTCAAGCGGGACTACCAAGAGACCCAGTACTTC. V usage is TRBV30 and J usage is TRBJ2-5; 7 bases are a match to TRBD2. The germline V gene has CDR1 GTSNPN and CDR2 SVGIG (reference sequence). The CDR3 is 15 amino acids. Trimming at V came to 0 bases and at J to 0 bases, leaving 4 bases not matched to a gene.

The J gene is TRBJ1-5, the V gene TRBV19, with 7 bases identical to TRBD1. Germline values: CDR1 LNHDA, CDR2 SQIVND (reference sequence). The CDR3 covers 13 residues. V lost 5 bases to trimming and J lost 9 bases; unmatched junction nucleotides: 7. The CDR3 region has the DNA TGTGCCAGTAGTGTTGACAGGGCCGGGCCCCAGCATTTT. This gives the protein CASSVDRAGPQHF.

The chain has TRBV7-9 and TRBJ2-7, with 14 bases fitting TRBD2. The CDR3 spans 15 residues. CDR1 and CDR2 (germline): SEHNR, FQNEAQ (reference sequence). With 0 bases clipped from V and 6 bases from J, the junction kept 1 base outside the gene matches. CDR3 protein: CASSLAGLAGVEQYF. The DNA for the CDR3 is TGTGCCAGCAGCTTAGCGGGACTAGCGGGAGTCGAGCAGTACTTC.

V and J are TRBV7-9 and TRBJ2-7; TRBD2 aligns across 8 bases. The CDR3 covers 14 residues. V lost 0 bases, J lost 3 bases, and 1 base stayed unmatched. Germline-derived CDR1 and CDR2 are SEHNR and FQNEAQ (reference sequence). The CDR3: CASSLASGNYEQYF. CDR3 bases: TGTGCCAGCAGCTTAGCTAGCGGGAACTACGAGCAGTACTTC.

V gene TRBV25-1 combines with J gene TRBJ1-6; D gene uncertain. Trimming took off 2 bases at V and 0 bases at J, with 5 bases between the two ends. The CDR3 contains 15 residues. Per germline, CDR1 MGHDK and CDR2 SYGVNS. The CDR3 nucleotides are TGTGCCAGCAGTGAAGGGAGCTCCTATAATTCACCCCTCCACTTT. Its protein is CASSEGSSYNSPLHF. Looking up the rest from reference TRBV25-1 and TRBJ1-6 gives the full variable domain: EADIYQTPRYLVIGTGKKITLECSQTMGHDKMYWYQQDPGMELHLIHYSYGVNSTEKGDLSSESTVSRIRTEHFPLTLESARPSHTSQYLCASSEGSSYNSPLHFGNGTRLTVT.

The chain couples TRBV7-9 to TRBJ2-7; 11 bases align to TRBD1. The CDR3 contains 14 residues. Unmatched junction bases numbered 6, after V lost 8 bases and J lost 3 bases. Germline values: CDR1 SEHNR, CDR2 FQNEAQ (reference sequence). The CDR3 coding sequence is TGTGCCAGCGGACAGGGGGCGGGTTTCTACGAGCAGTACTTC. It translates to CASGQGAGFYEQYF.

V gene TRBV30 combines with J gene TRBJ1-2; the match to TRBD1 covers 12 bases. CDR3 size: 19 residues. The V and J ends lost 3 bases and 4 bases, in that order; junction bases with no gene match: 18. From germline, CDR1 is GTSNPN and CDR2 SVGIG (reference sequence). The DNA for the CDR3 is TGTGCCTGGAGCCTAAACCGAGGGACAGGGGGCGACCGGGGCTATGGCTACACCTTC. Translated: CAWSLNRGTGGDRGYGYTF.

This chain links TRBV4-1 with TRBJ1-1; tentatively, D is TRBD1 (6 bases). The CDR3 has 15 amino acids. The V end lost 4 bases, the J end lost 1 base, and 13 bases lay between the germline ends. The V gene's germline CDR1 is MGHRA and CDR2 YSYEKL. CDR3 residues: CASSLSEGGNTEAFF. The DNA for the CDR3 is TGCGCCAGCAGCCTAAGTGAAGGGGGGAACACTGAAGCTTTCTTT.

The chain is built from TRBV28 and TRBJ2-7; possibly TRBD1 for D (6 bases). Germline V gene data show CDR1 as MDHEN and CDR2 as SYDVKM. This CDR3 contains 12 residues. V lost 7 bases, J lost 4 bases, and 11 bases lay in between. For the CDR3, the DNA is TGTGCCAGCAACGTAGGGGGATACGAGCAGTACTTC. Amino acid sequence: CASNVGGYEQYF.

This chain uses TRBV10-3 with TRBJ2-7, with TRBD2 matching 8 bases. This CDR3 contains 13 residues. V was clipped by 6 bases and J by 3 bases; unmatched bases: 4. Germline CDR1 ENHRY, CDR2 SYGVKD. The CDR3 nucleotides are TGTGCCATCAGACCAGGGACTAGCTACGAGCAGTACTTC. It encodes CAIRPGTSYEQYF.

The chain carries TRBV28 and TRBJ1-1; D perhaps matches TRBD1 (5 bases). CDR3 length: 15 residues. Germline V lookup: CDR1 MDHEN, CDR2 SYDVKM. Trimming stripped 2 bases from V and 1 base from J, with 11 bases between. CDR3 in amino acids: CASSLSPGQNTEAFF. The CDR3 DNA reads TGTGCCAGCAGTTTAAGTCCTGGACAGAACACTGAAGCTTTCTTT.

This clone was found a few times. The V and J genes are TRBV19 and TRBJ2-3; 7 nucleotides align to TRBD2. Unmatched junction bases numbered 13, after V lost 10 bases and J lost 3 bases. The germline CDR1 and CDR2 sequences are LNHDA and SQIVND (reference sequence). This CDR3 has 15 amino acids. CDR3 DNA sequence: TGTGCCACTAAACATCCGGGAGGAAGTACAGATACGCAGTATTTT. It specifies CATKHPGGSTDTQYF. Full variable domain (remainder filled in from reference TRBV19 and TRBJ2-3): DGGITQSPKYLFRKEGQNVTLSCEQNLNHDAMYWYRQDPGQGLRLIYYSQIVNDFQKGDIAEGYSVSREKKESFPLTVTSAQKNPTAFYLCATKHPGGSTDTQYFGPGTRLTVL.

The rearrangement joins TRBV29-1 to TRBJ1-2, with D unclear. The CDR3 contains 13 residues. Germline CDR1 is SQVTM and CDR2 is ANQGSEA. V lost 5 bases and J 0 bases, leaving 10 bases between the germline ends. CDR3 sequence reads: CSVLAGPNYGYTF. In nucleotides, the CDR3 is TGCAGCGTTTTGGCAGGCCCTAACTATGGCTACACCTTC.

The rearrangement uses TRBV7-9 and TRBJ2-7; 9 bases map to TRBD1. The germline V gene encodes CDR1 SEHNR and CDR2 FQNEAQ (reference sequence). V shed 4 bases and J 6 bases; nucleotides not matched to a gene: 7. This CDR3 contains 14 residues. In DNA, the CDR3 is TGTGCCAGCAGCTCCGGACAGGGGCGGGCCGAGCAGTACTTC. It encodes CASSSGQGRAEQYF. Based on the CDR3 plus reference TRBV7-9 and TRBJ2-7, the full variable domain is DTGVSQNPRHKITKRGQNVTFRCDPISEHNRLYWYRQTLGQGPEFLTYFQNEAQLEKSRLLSDRFSAERPKGSFSTLEIQRTEQGDSAMYLCASSSGQGRAEQYFGPGTRLTVT.